The 20 T cell receptor beta chains in this list originate from one sample, sequenced in a study of T cells in Graves' hyperthyroidism and ophthalmopathy. It was RNA transcripts that yielded the amplified TCR beta CDR3 regions. A set of HTBI primers served as the primers for a first-round RT-PCR of the TCR CDR3. TCRdb fed the multiplex PCR reads into MiXCR, producing one record per CDR3 protein. This table holds 600,000 or so distinct CDR3 sequences, around 15% found once. Sequences were obtained from blood. The receptors shown here come from a young woman with Graves' hyperthyroidism.

The V gene is TRBV5-1, the J gene TRBJ2-7; TRBD2 agrees at 13 bases. Germline V gene lookup returns CDR1 SGHRS and CDR2 YFSETQ. CDR3 length equals 17 residues. V lost 3 bases, J lost 6 bases, and 12 bases stayed unmatched. The CDR3 nucleotides read TGCGCCAGCAGCTCCCTGACTAGCGGGAGGAAATCGTTCGAGCAGTACTTC. It codes for CASSSLTSGRKSFEQYF.

CDR3 sequence (DNA): TGTGCCAGCACCCCCAGGGAGGGGCCGTCGTACAATGAGCAGTTCTTC. Protein product: CASTPREGPSYNEQFF. V gene TRBV9 combines with J gene TRBJ2-1; TRBD2 aligns across 7 bases. From germline, CDR1 is SGDLS and CDR2 YYNGEE. With V trimmed by 6 bases and J by 4 bases, 13 bases remained unmatched. This CDR3 has 16 residues.

In this sample, this clonotype turned up many times. This chain joins TRBV28 and TRBJ1-4, with 7 nucleotides matching TRBD1. CDR3 length: 15 residues. Germline V gives CDR1 MDHEN, CDR2 SYDVKM. V was clipped by 1 base and J by 8 bases; unmatched bases: 7. CDR3 amino acids: CASSLLGTGEEKLFF. As DNA, the CDR3 is TGTGCCAGCAGTTTATTAGGTACAGGGGAGGAAAAACTGTTTTTT.

Many counts were recorded for this clonotype. The V gene is TRBV20-1, the J gene TRBJ2-7, with D possibly matching TRBD2 (6 bases). Germline V gives CDR1 DFQATT, CDR2 SNEGSKA (reference sequence). Trimming cost V 1 base and J 3 bases, with 16 bases left between them. This CDR3 is built from 15 residues. CDR3 DNA sequence: TGCAGTGCTAGAGGGGACTTGGGAGACTTCTACGAGCAGTACTTC. Translating gives CSARGDLGDFYEQYF.

The chain employs TRBV29-1 and TRBJ2-5; 9 positions agree with TRBD2. Germline values: CDR1 SQVTM, CDR2 ANQGSEA. The CDR3 has 14 amino acids. Trimming at V came to 2 bases and at J to 5 bases, leaving 6 bases not matched to a gene. The CDR3 DNA reads as TGCAGCGTTGAAAAGGCTAGCGGGATGGAGACCCAGTACTTC. Translating it yields CSVEKASGMETQYF.

The chain links TRBV9 to TRBJ1-5; D may be TRBD1 (5 bases). Trimming shortened V by 0 bases and J by 6 bases, and 10 bases separated the two germline ends. This CDR3 comprises 14 residues. Germline V gene data show CDR1 as SGDLS and CDR2 as YYNGEE. CDR3 in amino acids: CASSVAGGVQPQHF. CDR3 bases: TGTGCCAGCAGCGTAGCAGGAGGGGTTCAGCCCCAGCATTTT.

This clonotype was detected a few times. The V call is TRBV28, the J call TRBJ2-3; no clear D. V lost 3 bases and J lost 6, with 7 bases in between. The CDR3 is made up of 12 amino acids. From germline, CDR1 is MDHEN and CDR2 SYDVKM. The CDR3 DNA reads as TGTGCCAGCAGTTTCAGTGTTGATACGCAGTATTTT. Its translation is CASSFSVDTQYF.

This clonotype was detected ten times or more. The genes are TRBV7-2 and TRBJ2-5; 8 nucleotides align to TRBD2. The CDR3 sequence is 15 residues long. The junction had 9 bases not matched to a gene; V was cut back by 2 bases and J by 7 bases. The V gene's germline CDR1 is SGHTA and CDR2 FQGNSA. The CDR3 reads CASSLRLAGGRTQYF. CDR3 nucleotides: TGTGCCAGCAGCTTAAGGCTAGCGGGTGGCCGGACCCAGTACTTC.

The V call is TRBV7-2, the J call TRBJ1-2; 10 bases map to TRBD1. V gave up 3 bases and J gave up 5 bases; unmatched junction bases: 9. CDR3 length equals 16 residues. CDR1 and CDR2 from the germline V gene are SGHTA and FQGNSA. The CDR3 reads CASSFGGQGVSYGYTF. CDR3 in DNA: TGTGCCAGCAGCTTTGGAGGACAGGGGGTTAGTTATGGCTACACCTTC.

As to this clonotype: It may be a read error: a sequence one base away is much more abundant. The chain recombines TRBV5-1 with TRBJ1-1; no firm D call. Germline CDR1 reads SGHRS; CDR2 reads YFSETQ. There are 11 residues in the CDR3. CDR3 coding DNA: TGCGTCAGCAGTGACGCCACTGAAGCTTTCTTT. Protein: CVSSDATEAFF.

In this sample, this clonotype turned up many times. The chain carries TRBV28 and TRBJ2-7, with a possible D match to TRBD1 (5 bases). The CDR3 is 12 amino acids. CDR1 and CDR2 (germline): MDHEN, SYDVKM. V lost 2 bases to trimming and J lost 6 bases, with 8 bases between them. CDR3 nucleotide sequence: TGTGCCAGCAGTTTAAGGGGTCGCGAGCAGTACTTC. Its protein is CASSLRGREQYF.

CDR3 bases: TGTGCCAGCAGCGGCCGGACGGCCCTAGCGAACACCGGGGAGCTGTTTTTT. It specifies CASSGRTALANTGELFF. V gene TRBV9 combines with J gene TRBJ2-2, with D unresolved. Germline V gene lookup returns CDR1 SGDLS and CDR2 YYNGEE. The length of the CDR3 is 17 residues. The V and J ends lost 3 bases and 0 bases respectively, with 15 bases between them.

This clonotype has a count of ten or more. The chain uses TRBV6-1 and TRBJ2-3; D gene uncertain. Germline CDR1 reads MNHNS; CDR2 reads SASEGT. The CDR3 is 13 residues long. V shed 8 bases and J shed 0 bases, with 9 bases lying between them. CDR3 nucleotides: TGTGCCAGCTATATAGGGAGCACAGATACGCAGTATTTT. This encodes CASYIGSTDTQYF.

This clonotype was seen at least ten times. This chain connects TRBV6-2 or TRBV6-3 to TRBJ1-2; 10 bases align to TRBD1. The CDR3 is 14 residues long. Per germline, CDR1 MNHEY and CDR2 SVGEGT. V lost 8 bases, J lost 6 bases, and 9 bases stayed unmatched. The CDR3 DNA reads as TGTGCCAGCTACGATCCGACAGGGGGCGATGGCTACACCTTC. Translated: CASYDPTGGDGYTF.

This clonotype was observed at least ten times. The J gene is TRBJ2-5, the V gene TRBV10-3, with no clear D. The CDR3 totals 14 residues. Germline CDR1 is ENHRY and CDR2 is SYGVKD. Trimming cost V 4 bases and J 2 bases, with 11 bases left between them. CDR3 in DNA: TGTGCCATCAGTGTTAGTCCCGCACAAGAGACCCAGTACTTC. This sequence encodes CAISVSPAQETQYF.

This clonotype was observed many times. The chain has TRBV6-1 and TRBJ2-7; 9 bases match TRBD1. Germline CDR1 and CDR2: MNHNS and SASEGT. J was trimmed by 6 bases and V by 9 bases; bases with no gene match: 18. CDR3 length equals 16 residues. The CDR3 nucleotides are TGTGCCAGTCCCGCCCCGCGTCGACAGGGGGTCAGCGAGCAGTACTTC. Residues: CASPAPRRQGVSEQYF.

This clonotype was seen repeatedly, ten times or more. The V and J genes are TRBV7-9 and TRBJ2-3; TRBD2 aligns across 9 bases. The CDR3 spans 15 residues. Trimming took 7 bases from V and 2 from J; bases not matched to a gene: 7. Per germline, CDR1 SEHNR and CDR2 FQNEAQ (reference sequence). In nucleotides, the CDR3 is TGTGCCAGCATATCAAAGCGGGAGGTCACAGATACGCAGTATTTT. This sequence encodes CASISKREVTDTQYF.

This clonotype was seen repeatedly, ten times or more. The J gene is TRBJ1-1, the V gene TRBV20-1; tentative D call: TRBD1 (6 bases). The V gene's germline CDR1 is DFQATT and CDR2 SNEGSKA (reference sequence). The CDR3 runs to 13 residues. V was shortened by 7 bases and J by 0 bases, with 12 bases between the two germline ends. The chain's CDR3 is CSGSRGMNTEAFF. CDR3 DNA sequence: TGCAGTGGTTCAAGGGGGATGAACACTGAAGCTTTCTTT.

This clonotype showed up just a few times. A much larger clone lies one base from this, so it may be a read error. V is TRBV2 and J is TRBJ2-3; D call uncertain. The CDR3 runs 12 residues. Per germline, CDR1 SNHLY and CDR2 FYNNEI. The CDR3: CSSSQSTDTQYF. The CDR3 coding sequence is TGTTCCAGCAGCCAAAGCACAGATACGCAGTATTTT.

The table lists this clonotype with a few counts. V is TRBV27 and J is TRBJ2-5; the match to TRBD2 covers 12 bases. The germline V gene has CDR1 MNHEY and CDR2 SMNVEV (reference sequence). Losses at the gene ends were 3 bases for V and 5 bases for J; bases not matched to a gene: 10. The CDR3 runs to 17 residues. The CDR3 DNA sequence: TGTGCCAGCAGTTTTATCACTAGCGGGAGGCAGGGGGAGACCCAGTACTTC. Protein: CASSFITSGRQGETQYF.